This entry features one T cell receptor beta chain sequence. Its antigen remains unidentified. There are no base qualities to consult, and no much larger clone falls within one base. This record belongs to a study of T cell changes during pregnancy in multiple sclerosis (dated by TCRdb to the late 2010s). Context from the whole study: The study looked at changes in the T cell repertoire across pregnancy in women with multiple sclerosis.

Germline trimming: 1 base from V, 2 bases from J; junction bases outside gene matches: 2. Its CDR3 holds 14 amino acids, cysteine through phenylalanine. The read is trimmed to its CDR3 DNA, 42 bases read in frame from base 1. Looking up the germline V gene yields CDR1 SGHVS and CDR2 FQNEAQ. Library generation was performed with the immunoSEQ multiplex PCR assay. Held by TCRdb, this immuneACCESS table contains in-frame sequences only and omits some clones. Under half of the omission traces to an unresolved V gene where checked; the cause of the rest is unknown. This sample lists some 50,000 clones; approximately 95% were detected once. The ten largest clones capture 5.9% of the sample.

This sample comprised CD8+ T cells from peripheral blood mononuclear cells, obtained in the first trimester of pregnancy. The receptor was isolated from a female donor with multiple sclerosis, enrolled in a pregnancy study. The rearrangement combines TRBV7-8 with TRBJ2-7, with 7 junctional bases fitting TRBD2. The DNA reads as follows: TGTGCCAGCAGCTTAGGCAGCGGGGCCTACGAGCAGTACTTC. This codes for CASSLGSGAYEQYF.